These 4 T cell receptor beta chains originate from one sample sequenced in a study of OX40 agonist ivuxolimab in advanced cancers. Here immunoSEQ multiplex PCR was the method, and the copy in TCRdb shows in-frame clones only, minus some. The sample has tens of thousands of clones, roughly three quarters seen once. The material was CD4+ or CD8+ T cells sorted from blood, obtained in a trial of the OX40 agonist ivuxolimab. The receptors stem from an adult with an advanced solid tumor such as melanoma, head and neck, liver or kidney cancer.

This clone was seen just once. This chain joins TRBV6-1 and TRBJ1-5, with no clear D. The CDR3 runs 13 residues. V was cut by 5 bases and J by 4 bases, with 9 bases left in between. Germline V lookup: CDR1 MNHNS, CDR2 SASEGT. The CDR3 region is CASSYALNQPQHF. In DNA, the CDR3 is TGTGCCAGCAGTTATGCCCTTAATCAGCCCCAGCATTTT.

This clone was seen more than once but under ten times. This sequence joins TRBV5-1 and TRBJ1-6; D remains ambiguous. The CDR3 extends over 13 amino acids. Germline CDR1 is SGHRS and CDR2 is YFSETQ. V lost 4 bases and J 8 bases, leaving 10 bases between the germline ends. The CDR3 sequence: CASSRVLDSPLHF. CDR3 in DNA: TGCGCCAGCAGCCGAGTCCTTGATTCACCCCTCCACTTT.

The rearrangement links TRBV6-1 to TRBJ2-1; D is unclear. This CDR3 region has 11 residues. V lost 5 bases and J lost 9, with 8 bases in between. Germline assignment: CDR1 MNHNS and CDR2 SASEGT. CDR3 in amino acids: CASSPPGEQFF. The DNA of the CDR3 is TGTGCCAGCAGTCCCCCGGGTGAGCAGTTCTTC.

This chain uses TRBV7-9 with TRBJ2-5, with 12 bases fitting TRBD1. The CDR3 sequence is 16 residues long. V was clipped by 5 bases and J by 3 bases; unmatched bases: 7. CDR1 and CDR2 (germline): SEHNR, FQNEAQ (reference sequence). In nucleotides, the CDR3 is TGTGCCAGCAGCGTCCCCGGGACAGGGGGCGAAGAGACCCAGTACTTC. Its protein is CASSVPGTGGEETQYF.